These T cell receptor beta chains were read from a single sample in a study of blood T cells in healthy people across ages. Via MiXCR, TCRdb re-called the 5' RACE reads, giving one row per CDR3 protein. The sample includes approximately 900,000 distinct CDR3 sequences, roughly 50% of them seen just once. Specimen: blood. The receptor source for this set is a man aged 25-45 years in good health. The CDR3 runs from the conserved cysteine through the conserved F or W. A D gene is named only where the DNA matches it firmly. Clone size, where shown, is once, few, many, or a class for clones that have expanded.

>TRBV7-3|.|few|TRBJ2-7
TGTGCCAGCAGCCCTCGGGGGAGCTCCTACAATGAGCAGTACTTC
CASSPRGSSYNEQYF
>TRBV4-1|TRBD2|.|TRBJ2-1
TGCGCCAGCAGCCAAGGGACTAGCGGGGCGTACAATGAGCAGTTCTTC
CASSQGTSGAYNEQFF
>TRBV6-5|.|.|TRBJ1-4
TGTGCCAGCAGTTACGGCCGGGGAGGGAGGCGTGAAAAACTGTTTTTT
CASSYGRGGRREKLFF
>TRBV7-6|TRBD1|.|TRBJ2-7
TGTGCCAGCAGCATTTCCGGGACAGGGAGCGAGCAGTACTTC
CASSISGTGSEQYF
>TRBV20-1|.|.|TRBJ2-1
TGCAGTGCTAGGAGTCTCCTCTCCTACAATGAGCAGTTCTTC
CSARSLLSYNEQFF
>TRBV20-1|.|many|TRBJ2-3
TGCAGTGCGGGAGGGGGAGCCCTTCGCGCAGATACGCAGTATTTT
CSAGGGALRADTQYF
>TRBV2|.|.|TRBJ2-5
TGTGCCAGGGGTGCGGGTGAGACCCAGTACTTC
CARGAGETQYF
>TRBV5-1|.|.|TRBJ2-5
TGCGCCAGCAGGACCGGGGTCCAAGAGACCCAGTACTTC
CASRTGVQETQYF
>TRBV6-4|.|.|TRBJ2-7
TGTGCCAGCAGCGTAATTGGCTACAAGCAGTACTTC
CASSVIGYKQYF
>TRBV2|.|few|TRBJ2-1
TGTGCCAGTGCAGGGGAGCAGTTCTTC
CASAGEQFF
>TRBV29-1|.|many|TRBJ1-2
TGCAGCGTTGAAGTTGGGGCAGGGAACTATGGCTACACCTTC
CSVEVGAGNYGYTF
>TRBV29-1|.|many|TRBJ2-7
TGCAGCGTTGTACGAGACAGCCCGGGCGCCTACGAGCAGTACTTC
CSVVRDSPGAYEQYF
>TRBV4-1|.|.|TRBJ2-7
TGCGCCAGCAGCCAAGAACCCACAGGCCTCTACGAGCAGTACTTC
CASSQEPTGLYEQYF
>TRBV30|TRBD1|.|TRBJ2-7
TGTGCCGCAAAACGGACAGGGGTCTCCTACGAGCAGTACTTC
CAAKRTGVSYEQYF
>TRBV7-2|.|.|TRBJ2-5
TGTGCCTGCAGGTTAGCCCCGCGTGGAGGGGAGACCCAGTACTTC
CACRLAPRGGETQYF
>TRBV7-2|TRBD1|.|TRBJ2-7
TGTGCCAGCAGGAGGGACAGGGGTTCCCACGAGCAGTACTTC
CASRRDRGSHEQYF